One sample yielded the 26 T cell receptor beta chains listed below, sequenced in a study of Ad26.COV2.S vaccination and SARS-CoV-2 variants. Treatment specified: around 19 received Ad26.COV2.S at low or high dose, single or two shots; about 5 received placebo; per-sample allocation not given. Sampling took place 63 days after the first vaccine or placebo injection. The protocol was immunoSEQ multiplex PCR, while the TCRdb copy is restricted to in-frame clones and leaves out a portion. This table has about 320,000 clones, 85% appearing once. Sequenced material: peripheral blood, taken in a trial of Ad26.COV2.S vaccine versus placebo. The receptors were sampled from a person between 18 and 59 years old who received the Ad26.COV2.S COVID-19 vaccine or a placebo.

The chain recombines TRBV3-1 (or the pseudogene TRBV3-2) with TRBJ2-7; D ambiguous. Germline-derived CDR1 and CDR2 are LGHDT and YNNKEL (reference sequence). V shed 1 base and J shed 7 bases, with 8 bases lying between them. The CDR3 sequence is 12 residues long. The CDR3 loop reads CASSQGSREQYF. The CDR3 region has the DNA TGTGCCAGCAGCCAAGGGAGCCGAGAGCAGTACTTC.

This chain links TRBV27 with TRBJ1-5; D may be TRBD1 (5 bases). Germline CDR1 reads MNHEY; CDR2 reads SMNVEV (reference sequence). The V gene lost 4 bases and the J gene lost 6 bases, with 16 bases spanning the gap. CDR3 length: 15 residues. This CDR3 is CASSYGRGIGQPQHF. The CDR3 DNA reads as TGTGCCAGCAGTTATGGACGGGGGATAGGTCAGCCCCAGCATTTT.

The chain is built from TRBV10-1 and TRBJ1-6; the D is unclear. The CDR3 runs 15 residues. Germline assignment: CDR1 WNHNN and CDR2 SYGVQD (reference sequence). The ends were cut back, 8 bases at V and 7 bases at J, with 18 bases in the middle. The DNA for the CDR3 is TGCGCCAGCCCCGTAGGTGGCACGCACAATTCACCCCTCCACTTT. Its protein product is CASPVGGTHNSPLHF.

This clone was found many times. V is TRBV13 and J is TRBJ2-5; TRBD1 matches 8 bases. After removal of 5 bases from V and 5 bases from J, the junction contained 10 bases not matched to a gene. This CDR3 comprises 15 residues. Germline CDR1 reads PRHDT; CDR2 reads FYEKMQ (reference sequence). CDR3: CASSPNRGLLETQYF. The CDR3 bases are TGTGCCAGCAGCCCGAACAGGGGGTTGTTGGAGACCCAGTACTTC.

This chain uses TRBV30 with TRBJ1-1; D unresolved. This CDR3 has 12 amino acids. Trimming removed 0 bases at V and 5 bases at J, with 7 bases between. Germline loops: CDR1 GTSNPN, CDR2 SVGIG (reference sequence). CDR3: CAWSVEVTEAFF. DNA of the CDR3: TGTGCCTGGAGTGTAGAGGTGACTGAAGCTTTCTTT.

The V gene is TRBV10-1, the J gene TRBJ2-2, with TRBD2 identical over 11 bases. The J segment lost 5 bases and the V segment lost 6 bases, leaving 5 bases of the junction unmatched. CDR1 and CDR2 from the germline V gene are WNHNN and SYGVQD (reference sequence). The CDR3 is 15 amino acids. The CDR3 sequence: CASRASGGRTGELFF. The CDR3 region has the DNA TGCGCCAGCAGGGCTAGCGGGGGGCGAACCGGGGAGCTGTTTTTT.

The genes are TRBV11-2 and TRBJ1-6, with D unclear. Germline values: CDR1 SGHAT, CDR2 FQNNGV. The V gene lost 1 base and the J gene lost 4 bases, with 5 bases spanning the gap. CDR3 size: 14 residues. CDR3 region: CASSLGGYNSPLHF. The CDR3 DNA is TGTGCCAGCAGCTTAGGAGGATATAATTCACCCCTCCACTTT.

The chain uses TRBV2 and TRBJ1-5; tentatively, D is TRBD1 (6 bases). V was cut by 6 bases and J by 0 bases, with 18 bases left in between. This CDR3 comprises 17 residues. CDR1 is SNHLY and CDR2 is FYNNEI in the germline V gene. CDR3 residues: CASSYGGAASSNQPQHF. CDR3 coding DNA: TGTGCCAGCAGCTACGGGGGGGCAGCCTCTAGCAATCAGCCCCAGCATTTT.

This clone was seen once. CDR3 in amino acids: CASSPSVLPRGGEKLFF. CDR3 nucleotides: TGCGCCAGCAGCCCCTCCGTCTTACCGAGAGGGGGTGAAAAACTGTTTTTT. The genes are TRBV5-1 and TRBJ1-4; D is perhaps TRBD1 (6 bases). V was cut by 4 bases and J by 7 bases, with 23 bases left in between. Germline V gives CDR1 SGHRS, CDR2 YFSETQ. The CDR3 is made up of 17 amino acids.

The gene calls are TRBV5-1 and TRBJ1-1, with D perhaps matching TRBD1 (5 bases). The CDR3 extends over 14 amino acids. The germline CDR1 and CDR2 sequences are SGHRS and YFSETQ. With 4 bases removed from V and 5 bases from J, the gap between germline ends came to 15 bases. The CDR3 spells CASSPQGDQTEAFF. The CDR3 DNA is TGCGCCAGCAGCCCGCAGGGAGATCAGACTGAAGCTTTCTTT.

Only a few counts were recorded for this clone. The chain couples TRBV7-3 to TRBJ2-2; 11 positions agree with TRBD2. The CDR3 totals 17 residues. Losses at the gene ends were 5 bases for V and 1 base for J; bases not matched to a gene: 6. Germline V gene sequence: CDR1 SGHTA, CDR2 FQGTGA. The CDR3 region is CASSLRLAGLNTGELFF. The CDR3, as DNA: TGTGCCAGCAGCCTCCGACTAGCGGGGCTGAACACCGGGGAGCTGTTTTTT.

V gene TRBV3-1 (or the pseudogene TRBV3-2) combines with J gene TRBJ2-1, with 9 bases fitting TRBD2. CDR1 is LGHDT, CDR2 YNNKEL, per germline (reference sequence). The CDR3 length is 15 residues. The V segment lost 8 bases and the J segment 8 bases; nucleotides outside the gene matches: 13. This chain's CDR3 is CASSRRGGIRYEQFF. The DNA for the CDR3 is TGTGCCAGCTCACGGCGGGGGGGCATCCGATATGAGCAGTTCTTC.

The chain links TRBV28 to TRBJ1-5; TRBD1 is a possible D gene (6 bases). Germline CDR1 reads MDHEN; CDR2 reads SYDVKM. Trimming pared 6 bases from V and 2 bases from J, leaving 26 bases between. This CDR3 contains 19 residues. CDR3 amino acids: CASRTGTYGLEVGNQPQHF. The CDR3 bases are TGTGCCAGCAGAACCGGGACATACGGGCTTGAGGTAGGCAATCAGCCCCAGCATTTT.

J is TRBJ1-2 and V is TRBV5-5; no reliable D call. Between the trimmed V and J ends, which lost 0 bases and 0 bases, there was a span of 9 bases. The germline gives CDR1 SGHKS, CDR2 YYEKEE (reference sequence). The CDR3 sequence is 15 residues long. The chain's CDR3 is CASSLVPGPNYGYTF. CDR3 nucleotides: TGTGCCAGCAGCTTGGTCCCAGGTCCTAACTATGGCTACACCTTC.

This chain links TRBV6-1 with TRBJ1-2, with no clear D. CDR1 and CDR2 from the germline V gene are MNHNS and SASEGT. The ends were cut back, 0 bases at V and 4 bases at J, with 12 bases in the middle. This CDR3 region has 15 residues. The DNA for the CDR3 is TGTGCCAGCAGTGAAGCGGCGGCAGAGATCTATGGCTACACCTTC. This sequence encodes CASSEAAAEIYGYTF.

This chain joins TRBV18 and TRBJ1-1; 8 positions match TRBD1. Per the germline V gene, CDR1 is KGHSH and CDR2 is LQKENI. V was pared by 1 base and J by 1 base, with 5 bases of the junction left unmatched. This CDR3 spans 16 amino acids. The CDR3 DNA reads as TGTGCCAGCTCACCACTTTCAGGGGGCGCGAACACTGAAGCTTTCTTT. The encoded protein is CASSPLSGGANTEAFF.

This clone was recorded a few times. This rearrangement joins TRBV7-2 to TRBJ2-3, with D hard to call. There are 11 residues in the CDR3. V lost 3 bases, J lost 5 bases, and 3 bases lay in between. Germline-derived CDR1 and CDR2 are SGHTA and FQGNSA. The CDR3 region has the DNA TGTGCCAGCAGCTTGAGAGATACGCAGTATTTT. Encoded protein: CASSLRDTQYF.

Here the CDR3 DNA reads TGTGCCAGCAGTGAAGAACGGGGTCTCCTCAATCAGCCCCAGCATTTT. This gives the protein CASSEERGLLNQPQHF. The J gene is TRBJ1-5, the V gene TRBV6-1; D unresolved. This CDR3 region has 16 residues. The V and J ends lost 1 base and 3 bases respectively, with 13 bases between them. Germline V gene lookup returns CDR1 MNHNS and CDR2 SASEGT.

V usage is TRBV3-1 (or the pseudogene TRBV3-2) and J usage is TRBJ2-7; D unresolved. Looked up from germline, CDR1 is LGHDT and CDR2 is YNNKEL (reference sequence). The V end lost 1 base, the J end lost 0 bases, and 10 bases lay between the germline ends. This CDR3 is 15 amino acids long. CDR3 protein: CASSQGRLGSYEQYF. The CDR3 DNA follows: TGTGCCAGCAGCCAAGGGCGCTTGGGCTCCTACGAGCAGTACTTC.

J is TRBJ1-4 and V is TRBV6-1; no clear D gene. Germline CDR1 is MNHNS and CDR2 is SASEGT. The CDR3 totals 16 residues. The ends were cut back, 2 bases at V and 8 bases at J, with 18 bases in the middle. Here the CDR3 DNA reads TGTGCCAGCAGTGAAACCCTGGTCCGGGGAGGAGAAAAACTGTTTTTT. This gives the protein CASSETLVRGGEKLFF.

The chain recombines TRBV7-3 with TRBJ2-1; 10 bases line up with TRBD2. The V and J ends lost 5 bases and 6 bases, in that order; junction bases with no gene match: 13. Per the germline V gene, CDR1 is SGHTA and CDR2 is FQGTGA. The CDR3 runs 17 residues. The CDR3 region has the DNA TGTGCCAGCAGCCCCGCCCCCCGACTAGCGGGTCGCAATGAGCAGTTCTTC. Translation: CASSPAPRLAGRNEQFF. Complete variable domain (other parts from reference TRBV7-3 and TRBJ2-1): GAGVSQTPSNKVTEKGKYVELRCDPISGHTALYWYRQSLGQGPEFLIYFQGTGAADDSGLPNDRFFAVRPEGSVSTLKIQRTERGDSAVYLCASSPAPRLAGRNEQFFGPGTRLTVL.

This clone is a singleton in its sample. The chain joins TRBV29-1 to TRBJ2-7, with TRBD1 matching over 9 bases. V lost 1 base to trimming and J lost 3 bases; unmatched junction nucleotides: 7. The germline CDR1 and CDR2 sequences are SQVTM and ANQGSEA. This CDR3 region has 15 residues. The CDR3 loop reads CSVEGGTGWGYEQYF. The CDR3 DNA follows: TGCAGCGTTGAAGGGGGGACAGGGTGGGGCTACGAGCAGTACTTC.

The V and J genes are TRBV9 and TRBJ2-3; D unresolved. The CDR3 covers 15 residues. Trimming left V 4 bases short and J 0 bases short, with 12 bases between. CDR1 is SGDLS and CDR2 is YYNGEE in the germline V gene. CDR3 region: CASSSSPVSTDTQYF. DNA of the CDR3: TGTGCCAGCAGCTCGTCCCCCGTTAGCACAGATACGCAGTATTTT.

A word on this clone: The sample contains more than one DNA sequence encoding this CDR3. J is TRBJ1-1 and V is TRBV19; unclear D gene. Germline-derived CDR1 and CDR2 are LNHDA and SQIVND (reference sequence). Trimming took off 2 bases at V and 5 bases at J, with 9 bases between the two ends. This CDR3 comprises 13 residues. In nucleotides, the CDR3 is TGTGCCAGTAGTATATCGGGCAAGACTGAAGCTTTCTTT. Residues: CASSISGKTEAFF.

This sequence joins TRBV27 and TRBJ2-5; 8 bases agree with TRBD1. Germline lookup yields CDR1 MNHEY and CDR2 SMNVEV (reference sequence). This CDR3 spans 15 amino acids. With V trimmed by 8 bases and J by 2 bases, 10 bases remained unmatched. The DNA of the CDR3 is TGTGCCAGCCGATTGGGACAGGTGGCTCAAGAGACCCAGTACTTC. It is translated as CASRLGQVAQETQYF.

Here the CDR3 reads CAWSVLWGAHNEQFF. The CDR3 coding sequence is TGTGCCTGGAGTGTATTGTGGGGGGCGCACAATGAGCAGTTCTTC. The chain links TRBV30 to TRBJ2-1; the D call may be TRBD1 or TRBD2 (6 bases each). The germline gives CDR1 GTSNPN, CDR2 SVGIG (reference sequence). The CDR3 has 15 amino acids. V lost 0 bases and J 5 bases, leaving 14 bases between the germline ends.